These 31 T cell receptor beta chains were sequenced from one sample in a study of blood T cell repertoires in COVID-19. The assay was immunoSEQ multiplex PCR, and TCRdb's table has in-frame clones only and misses some. This sample carries over 150,000 clones, approximately 90% of them seen once, and the ten largest clones take around 0.88%. The sequencing sample was made of peripheral blood. These receptors all stem from a woman younger than 30 who had recovered from COVID-19.

The chain links TRBV18 to TRBJ2-7, with 9 nucleotides matching TRBD1. The CDR3 runs to 13 residues. The germline gives CDR1 KGHSH, CDR2 LQKENI. The V and J ends lost 6 bases and 6 bases, in that order; junction bases with no gene match: 6. CDR3 amino acids: CASSRDRVREQYF. Written as DNA, the CDR3 is TGTGCCAGCTCTCGGGACAGGGTCCGCGAGCAGTACTTC.

The chain couples TRBV7-2 to TRBJ2-2; 8 nucleotides align to TRBD1. V shed 3 bases and J 6 bases; nucleotides not matched to a gene: 12. Germline CDR1 and CDR2: SGHTA and FQGNSA. The CDR3 contains 17 residues. The CDR3 is CASSFGQGINEAGELFF. CDR3 DNA sequence: TGTGCCAGCAGCTTCGGACAGGGCATTAACGAGGCCGGGGAGCTGTTTTTT. Complete variable domain (other parts from reference TRBV7-2 and TRBJ2-2): GAGVSQSPSNKVTEKGKDVELRCDPISGHTALYWYRQSLGQGLEFLIYFQGNSAPDKSGLPSDRFSAERTGGSVSTLTIQRTQQEDSAVYLCASSFGQGINEAGELFFGEGSRLTVL.

This clone was found a few times. The V call is TRBV9, the J call TRBJ2-1, with 12 bases lining up with TRBD2. J gave up 0 bases and V 5 bases, and 9 bases lay outside the gene matches. The CDR3 runs to 18 residues. In germline, CDR1 is SGDLS, CDR2 YYNGEE. CDR3 nucleotide sequence: TGTGCCAGCAGAGGGACTAGCGGGCCCCTTAACTCCTACAATGAGCAGTTCTTC. Translating it yields CASRGTSGPLNSYNEQFF.

By sample share, this clone is medium-sized. V gene TRBV9 combines with J gene TRBJ1-1, with 7 nucleotides matching TRBD1. The V segment lost 3 bases and the J segment 0 bases; nucleotides outside the gene matches: 5. Germline CDR1 and CDR2: SGDLS and YYNGEE. The CDR3 has 15 amino acids. CDR3 DNA sequence: TGTGCCAGCAGCGGAGGGGACAGTTTGAACACTGAAGCTTTCTTT. Its translation: CASSGGDSLNTEAFF. Looking up the rest from reference TRBV9 and TRBJ1-1 gives the full variable domain: DSGVTQTPKHLITATGQRVTLRCSPRSGDLSVYWYQQSLDQGLQFLIQYYNGEERAKGNILERFSAQQFPDLHSELNLSSLELGDSALYFCASSGGDSLNTEAFFGQGTRLTVV.

This sequence joins TRBV4-1 and TRBJ1-4; 7 bases line up with TRBD1. The V segment lost 0 bases and the J segment 3 bases; nucleotides outside the gene matches: 1. CDR3 length: 15 residues. Germline lookup yields CDR1 MGHRA and CDR2 YSYEKL. In DNA, the CDR3 is TGCGCCAGCAGCCAAGAGACAGGGCCTAATGAAAAACTGTTTTTT. Amino acids: CASSQETGPNEKLFF.

The chain couples TRBV5-5 to TRBJ2-1; D call uncertain. Trimming removed 6 bases at V and 4 bases at J, with 11 bases between. Germline CDR1 reads SGHKS; CDR2 reads YYEKEE (reference sequence). This CDR3 has 13 amino acids. Written as DNA, the CDR3 is TGTGCCAGCAACCCTAACTCGTACAATGAGCAGTTCTTC. It encodes CASNPNSYNEQFF. Full variable domain (remainder filled in from reference TRBV5-5 and TRBJ2-1): DAGVTQSPTHLIKTRGQQVTLRCSPISGHKSVSWYQQVLGQGPQFIFQYYEKEERGRGNFPDRFSARQFPNYSSELNVNALLLGDSALYLCASNPNSYNEQFFGPGTRLTVL.

The rearrangement links TRBV7-2 to TRBJ2-1, with 8 bases identical to TRBD2. The CDR3 consists of 14 residues. V was clipped by 7 bases and J by 2 bases; unmatched bases: 4. CDR1 and CDR2 from the germline V gene are SGHTA and FQGNSA. This CDR3 reads CASISGNAYNEQFF. Here the CDR3 DNA reads TGTGCCAGCATTAGCGGGAATGCCTACAATGAGCAGTTCTTC.

The chain carries TRBV19 and TRBJ2-1; 12 bases align to TRBD2. CDR3 size: 15 residues. Germline V CDR1 and CDR2: LNHDA, SQIVND (reference sequence). Trimming at V came to 10 bases and at J to 4 bases, leaving 8 bases not matched to a gene. DNA of the CDR3: TGTGCCACAGCCCGGACTAGCGGGGAATACAATGAGCAGTTCTTC. This sequence encodes CATARTSGEYNEQFF.

The CDR3 here is CASSTRDRGGYTF. The CDR3 region has the DNA TGTGCCAGCAGCACCCGGGACAGAGGGGGCTACACCTTC. The V and J genes are TRBV7-2 and TRBJ1-2, with 7 bases fitting TRBD1. The V gene end was trimmed by 5 bases and the J gene end by 8 bases; junction bases not matched to a gene: 8. Germline V lookup: CDR1 SGHTA, CDR2 FQGNSA. CDR3 length equals 13 residues.

This chain links TRBV4-3 with TRBJ2-4; D unclear. Trimming removed 0 bases at V and 0 bases at J, with 18 bases between. The CDR3 is 19 residues long. Germline CDR1 is LGHNA and CDR2 is YSLEER. The CDR3 coding sequence is TGCGCCAGCAGCCAAGAAGTGAGCCAGAGGAAACTAGCCAAAAACATTCAGTACTTC. Translating gives CASSQEVSQRKLAKNIQYF.

CDR3 nucleotides: TGTGCCAGCTCAGGAGACAGGGGTCAGCCCCAGCATTTT. Translating it yields CASSGDRGQPQHF. The V and J genes are TRBV18 and TRBJ1-5; 8 bases match TRBD1. Germline V CDR1 and CDR2: KGHSH, LQKENI. Trimming at V came to 5 bases and at J to 6 bases, leaving 3 bases not matched to a gene. The CDR3 extends over 13 amino acids.

The chain is built from TRBV7-3 and TRBJ2-3; D is possibly TRBD2 (5 bases). The CDR3 is 18 residues long. Trimming removed 5 bases from V and 1 base from J, with 22 bases in between. Looked up from germline, CDR1 is SGHTA and CDR2 is FQGTGA. The CDR3 nucleotides read TGTGCCAGCAGCCCCGCCCCCCCCTCAGTCGGGGGCACAGATACGCAGTATTTT. Amino acids: CASSPAPPSVGGTDTQYF.

The genes are TRBV6-5 and TRBJ2-7; 7 positions match TRBD2. The CDR3 is 14 residues long. Per the germline V gene, CDR1 is MNHEY and CDR2 is SVGAGI. V lost 4 bases to trimming and J lost 5 bases; unmatched junction nucleotides: 8. This chain's CDR3 is CASSSWGGYDEQYV. For the CDR3, the DNA is TGTGCCAGCAGTTCTTGGGGGGGGTACGACGAGCAGTACGTC.

J is TRBJ2-3 and V is TRBV5-1, with 8 bases matching TRBD2. CDR1 and CDR2 from the germline V gene are SGHRS and YFSETQ. The CDR3 length is 16 residues. V lost 4 bases and J lost 5; bases outside the gene matches: 12. CDR3 in DNA: TGCGCCAGCAGCCCCCTTGGCGGGGGGCGTGGAGATACGCAGTATTTT. The encoded protein is CASSPLGGGRGDTQYF.

This chain links TRBV6-5 with TRBJ2-5; D perhaps matches TRBD1 (6 bases). The CDR3 consists of 14 residues. Trimming shortened V by 2 bases and J by 7 bases, and 14 bases separated the two germline ends. The germline gives CDR1 MNHEY, CDR2 SVGAGI. DNA of the CDR3: TGTGCCAGCAGTTACGGGGGCGCAGAAGGGACCCAGTACTTC. This sequence encodes CASSYGGAEGTQYF.

The chain couples TRBV11-2 to TRBJ2-7; TRBD2 aligns across 11 bases. From germline, CDR1 is SGHAT and CDR2 FQNNGV. There are 14 residues in the CDR3. V shed 1 base and J 6 bases; nucleotides not matched to a gene: 2. CDR3 bases: TGTGCCAGCAGCTTAGTAGCGGGAGGGAGCGAGCAGTACGTC. Its translation is CASSLVAGGSEQYV.

The chain couples TRBV7-9 to TRBJ2-3; 9 bases are a match to TRBD1. The V gene's germline CDR1 is SEHNR and CDR2 FQNEAQ (reference sequence). J lost 2 bases, V lost 4 bases, and 7 bases had no gene match. There are 16 residues in the CDR3. The CDR3, as DNA: TGTGCCAGCAGCTCGGTACGGACAGGGGCCACAGATACGCAGTATTTT. This gives the protein CASSSVRTGATDTQYF.

This clone was recorded only once. The chain combines TRBV12-3 or TRBV12-4 with TRBJ1-5, with D maybe TRBD1 (6 bases). V lost 3 bases to trimming and J lost 7 bases, with 10 bases between them. This CDR3 comprises 13 residues. The CDR3 sequence: CASSLGTIQPQHF. The CDR3 DNA reads as TGTGCCAGCAGTTTGGGGACAATCCAGCCCCAGCATTTT.

The rearrangement uses TRBV6-5 and TRBJ1-2; the match to TRBD1 covers 9 bases. The germline V gene encodes CDR1 MNHEY and CDR2 SVGAGI. The CDR3 is made up of 13 amino acids. V shed 6 bases, J shed 3 bases, and the junction held 2 bases outside the gene matches. CDR3 residues: CASRTGGDYGYTF. CDR3 nucleotide sequence: TGTGCCAGCAGAACAGGGGGCGACTATGGCTACACCTTC.

The chain combines TRBV4-1 with TRBJ2-6; D is unresolved. The CDR3 runs 16 residues. V dropped 0 bases and J dropped 0 bases, with 6 bases sitting between them. The germline CDR1 and CDR2 sequences are MGHRA and YSYEKL. The DNA of the CDR3 is TGCGCCAGCAGCCAAGATTCCAGCTCTGGGGCCAACGTCCTGACTTTC. Protein: CASSQDSSSGANVLTF.

This chain connects TRBV5-4 to TRBJ2-7; 10 nucleotides align to TRBD1. Looked up from germline, CDR1 is SGHNT and CDR2 is YYREEE (reference sequence). The CDR3 sequence is 15 residues long. V lost 5 bases and J lost 5; bases outside the gene matches: 10. The CDR3 DNA follows: TGTGCCAGCAGGGCTGCGGGACAGGGGTATGACGAGCAGTACTTC. It is translated as CASRAAGQGYDEQYF.

The gene calls are TRBV5-1 and TRBJ2-7, with D maybe TRBD1 (5 bases). CDR1 SGHRS and CDR2 YFSETQ come from the germline V gene. CDR3 length: 14 amino acids. V dropped 4 bases and J dropped 5 bases, with 16 bases sitting between them. CDR3 amino acids: CASSPHRGGDEQYF. As DNA, the CDR3 is TGCGCCAGCAGCCCCCATAGGGGTGGCGACGAGCAGTACTTC.

The rearrangement joins TRBV19 to TRBJ1-1; perhaps TRBD1 as D (6 bases). This CDR3 has 14 residues. The V end was cut by 3 bases, the J end by 0 bases, with 8 bases between. Germline CDR1 reads LNHDA; CDR2 reads SQIVND (reference sequence). The chain's CDR3 is CASSIGQMNTEAFF. The CDR3 DNA sequence: TGTGCCAGTAGTATTGGACAGATGAACACTGAAGCTTTCTTT.

This chain joins TRBV7-3 and TRBJ1-6, with D maybe TRBD1 (5 bases). The CDR3 has 16 amino acids. CDR1 is SGHTA, CDR2 FQGTGA, per germline. With 1 base removed from V and 7 bases from J, the gap between germline ends came to 14 bases. DNA for the CDR3: TGTGCCAGCAGCTTAATGGGGGGTCAAATCAATTCACCCCTCCACTTT. Translating gives CASSLMGGQINSPLHF.

The rearrangement uses TRBV19 and TRBJ1-5, with D tentatively TRBD1 (5 bases). The CDR3 length is 16 residues. Per the germline V gene, CDR1 is LNHDA and CDR2 is SQIVND (reference sequence). V lost 1 base and J 5 bases, leaving 15 bases between the germline ends. CDR3 nucleotide sequence: TGTGCCAGTAGTATAGTACACAGGATCGCCGATCAGCCCCAGCATTTT. Its translation is CASSIVHRIADQPQHF.

This clone was counted a single time. V usage is TRBV2 and J usage is TRBJ1-3, with a weak D call TRBD1 (6 bases). Trimming left V 7 bases short and J 0 bases short, with 19 bases between. This CDR3 has 17 residues. Looked up from germline, CDR1 is SNHLY and CDR2 is FYNNEI. CDR3 sequence: CASIGGDSFLSGNTIYF. For the CDR3, the DNA is TGTGCCAGCATTGGGGGCGACTCCTTCCTCTCTGGAAACACCATATATTTT.

This clone was counted only a few times. Other DNA sequences in the sample encode the same CDR3. This chain joins TRBV18 and TRBJ2-7, with 7 bases identical to TRBD1. The CDR3 has 15 residues. Trimming at V came to 3 bases and at J to 2 bases, leaving 7 bases not matched to a gene. Germline CDR1 KGHSH, CDR2 LQKENI. CDR3 DNA sequence: TGTGCCAGCTCACCTCGACAGGGTTCGACCTACGAGCAGTACTTC. Its protein product is CASSPRQGSTYEQYF.

The J gene is TRBJ2-1, the V gene TRBV5-1; 7 bases agree with TRBD2. The germline CDR1 and CDR2 sequences are SGHRS and YFSETQ. CDR3 size: 16 residues. The V segment lost 6 bases and the J segment 7 bases; nucleotides outside the gene matches: 16. The CDR3 coding sequence is TGCGCCAGCACCCCGTGCCGGGAGGCGTACCCAAATGAGCAGTTCTTC. It codes for CASTPCREAYPNEQFF.

V is TRBV9 and J is TRBJ2-3, with D perhaps matching TRBD1 (5 bases). Germline values: CDR1 SGDLS, CDR2 YYNGEE. With 4 bases removed from V and 3 bases from J, the gap between germline ends came to 12 bases. The CDR3 consists of 14 residues. The CDR3 DNA is TGTGCCAGCAGCCTCCGCCCAGGGACAGATACGCAGTATTTT. Translation gives CASSLRPGTDTQYF.

This chain links TRBV11-1 with TRBJ2-1; 12 bases fit TRBD2. Per germline, CDR1 SGHAT and CDR2 FQDESV (reference sequence). J was trimmed by 9 bases and V by 1 base; bases with no gene match: 7. The CDR3 runs 16 residues. CDR3 DNA: TGTGCCAGCAGCTTAGTCTTTACTAGCGGGGGGAGTGAGCAGTTCTTC. This sequence encodes CASSLVFTSGGSEQFF.

The chain recombines TRBV2 with TRBJ1-2; a weak D match, TRBD1 (6 bases). The CDR3 extends over 11 amino acids. Germline CDR1 SNHLY, CDR2 FYNNEI. V lost 8 bases and J 7 bases, leaving 11 bases between the germline ends. The CDR3 is CASLQGRGYTF. DNA for the CDR3: TGTGCCAGCTTACAGGGCCGTGGCTACACCTTC. The whole variable domain, remainder taken from reference TRBV2 and TRBJ1-2, is EPEVTQTPSHQVTQMGQEVILRCVPISNHLYFYWYRQILGQKVEFLVSFYNNEISEKSEIFDDQFSVERPDGSNFTLKIRSTKLEDSAMYFCASLQGRGYTFGSGTRLTVV.